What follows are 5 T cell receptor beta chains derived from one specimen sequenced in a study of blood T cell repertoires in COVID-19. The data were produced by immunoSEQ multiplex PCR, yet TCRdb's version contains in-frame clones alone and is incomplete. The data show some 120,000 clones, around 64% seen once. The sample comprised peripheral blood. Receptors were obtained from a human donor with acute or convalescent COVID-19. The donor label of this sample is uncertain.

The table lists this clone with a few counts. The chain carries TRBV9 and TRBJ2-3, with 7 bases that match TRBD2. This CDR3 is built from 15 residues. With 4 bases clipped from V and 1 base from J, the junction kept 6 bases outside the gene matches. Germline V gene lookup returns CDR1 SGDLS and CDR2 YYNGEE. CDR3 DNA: TGTGCCAGCAGCCAACAGGCGGGGGGCACAGATACGCAGTATTTT. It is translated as CASSQQAGGTDTQYF.

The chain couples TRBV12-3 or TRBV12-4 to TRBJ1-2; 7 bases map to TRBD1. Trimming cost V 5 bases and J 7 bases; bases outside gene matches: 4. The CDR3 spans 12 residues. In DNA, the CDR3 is TGTGCCAGCAGTAAGGGGGCAGCTGGCTACACCTTC. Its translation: CASSKGAAGYTF.

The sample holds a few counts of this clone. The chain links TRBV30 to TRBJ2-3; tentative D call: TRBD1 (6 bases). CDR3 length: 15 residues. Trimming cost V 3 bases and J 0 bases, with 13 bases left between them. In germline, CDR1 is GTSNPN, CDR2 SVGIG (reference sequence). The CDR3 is CAWRNRVISTDTQYF. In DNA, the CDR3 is TGTGCCTGGAGGAACAGGGTAATTAGCACAGATACGCAGTATTTT.

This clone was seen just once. The CDR3 DNA reads as TGTGCCAGCAGCTATACTAGCACCGGGGAGCTGTTTTTT. This translates into CASSYTSTGELFF. The chain links TRBV7-3 to TRBJ2-2; perhaps TRBD2 as D (5 bases). The CDR3 length is 13 residues. Germline V gives CDR1 SGHTA, CDR2 FQGTGA. V was shortened by 4 bases and J by 4 bases, with 7 bases between the two germline ends.

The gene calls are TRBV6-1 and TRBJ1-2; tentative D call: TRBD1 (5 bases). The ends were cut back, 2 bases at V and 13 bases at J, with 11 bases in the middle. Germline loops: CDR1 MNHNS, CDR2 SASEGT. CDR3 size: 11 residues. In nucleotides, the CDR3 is TGTGCCAGCAGTGAATCTTGGAGGGGCACCTTC. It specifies CASSESWRGTF.